In this sample, the clone carrying this T cell receptor beta chain turned up a few times. Noted time point: persistent/refractory GD, antithyroid drugs over 5 years with positive TRAb. After RNA was extracted from PBMCs, the TCR library was made from it. Relying on iRepertoire HTBI primers and Arm-PCR of CDR3 regions, the team built TCR beta libraries. From the multiplex PCR reads, TCRdb called clonotypes with MiXCR, one entry per CDR3 protein. The table records a few hundred thousand distinct CDR3 sequences, about a fifth of them present only once. This sample was included in a study of regulatory T cells in long-lasting Graves disease. The source of this sequence is a female donor with Graves disease. The material sequenced was peripheral blood mononuclear cells (PBMCs), taken when the disease was refractory, from a patient treated with antithyroid drugs.

The CDR3 bases are TGTGCCAGCAGCTTAAGACTCCCCGAAGCTTTCTTT. Amino acids: CASSLRLPEAFF. The chain has TRBV7-9 and TRBJ1-1, with no clear D. The germline V gene encodes CDR1 SEHNR and CDR2 FQNEAQ (reference sequence). V was pared by 2 bases and J by 8 bases, with 9 bases between. CDR3 length: 12 amino acids.